Listed below are T cell receptor beta chains from one sample, sequenced in a study of response to subunit inactivated influenza vaccine. MiXCR was run by TCRdb on the RT-PCR reads, yielding one entry per CDR3 protein. Here the sample spans fewer than 800,000 distinct CDR3 sequences, about a sixth being singletons. The input for sequencing was PBMCs from blood, taken 11 to 12 days after vaccination. These receptors were obtained from a man between 50 and 59 years old who received an inactivated influenza vaccine. Each CDR3 is given with its conserved first and last residue. A D gene is named only where the DNA matches it firmly. Some rows have no size entry. The others give once, few or many, or a class for an expanded clone.

TRBV27	-	TRBJ2-7	few	CATSWGLDNEQYF	TGTGCCACCTCCTGGGGCTTGGACAACGAGCAGTACTTC
TRBV12-3/TRBV12-4	-	TRBJ1-3	-	CASRTVSGNTIYF	TGTGCCAGTAGGACAGTCTCTGGAAACACCATATATTTT
TRBV20-1	-	TRBJ1-2	-	CSARDSGTSYGYTF	TGCAGTGCTAGAGATAGCGGGACAAGCTATGGCTACACCTTC
TRBV12-3/TRBV12-4	TRBD1	TRBJ1-5	-	CASTGTGGRSNQPQHF	TGTGCCAGCACCGGGACAGGGGGAAGGAGCAATCAGCCCCAGCATTTT
TRBV6-5	-	TRBJ1-2	few	CASGEGSYGYTF	TGTGCCAGTGGGGAGGGTAGCTATGGCTACACCTTC
TRBV28	TRBD1	TRBJ2-7	many	CASRLEGAHEQYF	TGTGCCAGCAGGTTAGAGGGGGCCCACGAGCAGTACTTC
TRBV5-1	TRBD1	TRBJ2-2	many	CASSPDRGRFTGELFF	TGCGCCAGCAGCCCAGACAGGGGGCGTTTCACCGGGGAGCTGTTTTTT
TRBV3-1	TRBD1	TRBJ2-7	many	CASSRGQGEQYF	TGTGCCAGCAGCCGTGGACAGGGCGAGCAGTACTTC
TRBV7-9	-	TRBJ2-1	-	CASSLRGRAYNEQFF	TGTGCCAGCAGCTTACGGGGGCGAGCCTACAATGAGCAGTTCTTC
TRBV12-3/TRBV12-4	-	TRBJ2-5	few	CASSLSQFQETQYF	TGTGCCAGCAGTTTAAGCCAGTTCCAAGAGACCCAGTACTTC
TRBV7-8	-	TRBJ1-4	-	CASSLRDRGAELFF	TGTGCCAGCAGCCTCCGCGACAGAGGGGCGGAACTGTTTTTT
TRBV7-9	TRBD1	TRBJ1-1	-	CASSPTLTGAEAFF	TGTGCCAGCAGCCCTACCTTGACAGGGGCTGAAGCTTTCTTT
TRBV5-1	-	TRBJ2-2	-	CASSLSFGTGELFF	TGCGCCAGCAGCTTGTCTTTCGGCACCGGGGAGCTGTTTTTT
TRBV2	-	TRBJ2-2	-	CASSASEAGELFF	TGTGCCAGCAGTGCAAGCGAAGCCGGGGAGCTGTTTTTT
TRBV6-1	-	TRBJ1-1	-	CASRIGLVGTEAFF	TGTGCCAGCAGGATAGGGTTAGTTGGCACTGAAGCTTTCTTT
TRBV30	TRBD1	TRBJ1-5	few	CAWSNDRGLGQPQHF	TGTGCCTGGAGCAATGACAGGGGGCTGGGTCAGCCCCAGCATTTT
TRBV29-1	-	TRBJ2-1	-	CSEGTYNEQFF	TGCAGCGAAGGGACATACAATGAGCAGTTCTTC
TRBV11-2	-	TRBJ2-5	few	CASSLLQLQETQYF	TGTGCCAGCAGCTTGTTACAGCTCCAAGAGACCCAGTACTTC
TRBV5-1	-	TRBJ1-4	few	CASSLAETAYGEKLFF	TGCGCCAGCAGCTTGGCCGAGACAGCGTATGGTGAAAAACTGTTTTTT
TRBV7-8	-	TRBJ2-5	few	CASSLVSRQETQYF	TGTGCCAGCAGCTTAGTGTCCAGACAAGAGACCCAGTACTTC
TRBV24-1	TRBD2	TRBJ2-5	-	CATSISGEETQYF	TGTGCCACCTCCATTAGCGGGGAAGAGACCCAGTACTTC
TRBV6-1	TRBD2	TRBJ2-5	few	CASNQAGAGETQYF	TGTGCCAGCAACCAAGCGGGGGCGGGGGAGACCCAGTACTTC
TRBV7-9	TRBD1	TRBJ2-7	-	CASSFATGAEQYF	TGTGCCAGCAGCTTTGCAACAGGGGCCGAGCAGTACTTC
TRBV5-1	TRBD2	TRBJ2-5	many	CASSPGLVQETQYF	TGCGCCAGCAGCCCAGGACTAGTCCAAGAGACCCAGTACTTC
TRBV19	-	TRBJ2-1	-	CASSPRRGGSYNEQFF	TGTGCCAGTAGTCCCCGGAGGGGGGGCTCCTACAATGAGCAGTTCTTC
TRBV20-1	-	TRBJ2-7	-	CSATIGAYEQYF	TGCAGTGCTACGATAGGGGCCTACGAGCAGTACTTC
TRBV2	-	TRBJ2-2	few	CASSERQNTGELFF	TGTGCCAGCAGTGAAAGACAGAACACCGGGGAGCTGTTTTTT
TRBV6-2/TRBV6-3	TRBD2	TRBJ2-1	-	CASSLKRGAIYNEQIF	TGTGCCAGCAGTTTAAAGCGGGGGGCTATCTACAATGAGCAGATCTTC
TRBV6-5	-	TRBJ1-2	few	CASSYGGGRGYTF	TGTGCCAGCAGTTACGGAGGGGGTAGGGGCTACACCTTC
TRBV6-1	TRBD1	TRBJ2-7	many	CASSNPGQGYEQYF	TGTGCCAGCAGCAATCCGGGACAGGGCTACGAGCAGTACTTC
TRBV12-3/TRBV12-4	-	TRBJ1-1	-	CASSLGHAGTEAFF	TGTGCCAGCAGTTTAGGGCATGCGGGAACTGAAGCTTTCTTT
TRBV9	-	TRBJ2-5	-	CASSAPGEETQYF	TGTGCCAGCAGCGCGCCGGGGGAAGAGACCCAGTACTTC
TRBV4-3	-	TRBJ1-2	few	CASSQDWRALNYGYTF	TGCGCCAGCAGCCAAGACTGGCGGGCCCTCAACTATGGCTACACCTTC
TRBV12-3/TRBV12-4	-	TRBJ2-3	-	CASSSKWGDTQYF	TGTGCCAGCAGTTCGAAATGGGGGGATACGCAGTATTTT
TRBV28	-	TRBJ1-1	-	CASSLSRGITEAFF	TGTGCCAGCAGTTTAAGCCGGGGGATCACTGAAGCTTTCTTT
TRBV2	TRBD2	TRBJ2-7	-	CASRLAGEGPYEQYF	TGTGCCAGCAGACTAGCGGGAGAGGGGCCCTACGAGCAGTACTTC
TRBV18	TRBD1	TRBJ1-6	few	CASSPYQGAQDSPLHF	TGTGCCAGCTCACCATATCAGGGGGCTCAAGATTCACCCCTCCACTTT
TRBV12-3/TRBV12-4	-	TRBJ1-2	-	CASSAQTVGYTF	TGTGCCAGCAGCGCACAGACAGTTGGCTACACCTTC
TRBV6-5	TRBD1	TRBJ1-2	few	CASSYGTGQNYGYTF	TGTGCCAGCAGTTACGGGACAGGGCAGAACTATGGCTACACCTTC
TRBV5-5	-	TRBJ2-7	few	CASSPNRVRSYEQYF	TGTGCCAGCAGCCCTAACAGGGTGCGGTCCTACGAGCAGTACTTC
TRBV28	TRBD1	TRBJ2-2	-	CASSWDSENTGELFF	TGTGCCAGCAGTTGGGACAGCGAGAACACCGGGGAGCTGTTTTTT
TRBV11-1	TRBD1	TRBJ2-7	many	CASSLVLGTGTYEQYF	TGTGCCAGCAGCTTAGTTCTTGGGACAGGGACCTACGAGCAGTACTTC
TRBV11-2	-	TRBJ2-3	-	CASSFSPAPTDTQYF	TGTGCCAGCAGCTTCTCGCCGGCCCCGACTGATACGCAGTATTTT
TRBV9	TRBD1	TRBJ2-1	many	CASSVGTGGVGYNEQFF	TGTGCCAGCAGCGTGGGGACAGGGGGCGTTGGCTACAATGAGCAGTTCTTC
TRBV9	-	TRBJ2-3	-	CASSAEGTIITSTDTQYF	TGTGCCAGCAGCGCCGAAGGTACAATCATCACTAGCACAGATACGCAGTATTTT
TRBV2	-	TRBJ2-5	-	CASSADTQETQYF	TGTGCCAGCAGTGCGGACACACAAGAGACCCAGTACTTC
TRBV20-1	-	TRBJ2-2	few	CSARDFRIANTGELFF	TGCAGTGCTAGAGATTTTCGTATCGCGAACACCGGGGAGCTGTTTTTT
TRBV5-1	TRBD2	TRBJ2-4	-	CASSLAASGGIQYF	TGCGCCAGCAGCTTGGCGGCTAGCGGGGGCATTCAGTACTTC
TRBV14	TRBD1	TRBJ2-1	-	CASSWATGVYNEQFF	TGTGCCAGCAGCTGGGCGACAGGGGTATACAATGAGCAGTTCTTC
TRBV24-1	-	TRBJ2-3	-	CATSDQHGATDTQYF	TGTGCCACCAGTGACCAGCATGGGGCCACAGATACGCAGTATTTT
TRBV28	-	TRBJ2-1	few	CASSTPEAPNEQFF	TGTGCCAGCAGCACTCCGGAGGCCCCCAATGAGCAGTTCTTC
TRBV5-1	-	TRBJ2-5	few	CASSPDHSGRIQTQYF	TGCGCCAGCAGCCCGGACCACTCGGGCCGTATACAGACCCAGTACTTC
TRBV7-9	TRBD1	TRBJ2-7	-	CASSHKGTGVPYEQYF	TGTGCCAGCAGCCACAAAGGGACAGGGGTTCCCTACGAGCAGTACTTC
TRBV7-9	-	TRBJ2-2	-	CASIDGTGELFF	TGTGCCAGCATCGACGGGACCGGGGAGCTGTTTTTT
TRBV4-1	-	TRBJ2-3	many	CASSQDRGEVTDTQYF	TGCGCCAGCAGCCAAGATCGCGGGGAAGTCACAGATACGCAGTATTTT
TRBV7-2	-	TRBJ2-7	few	CASSLDVHSYEQYF	TGTGCCAGCAGCTTAGACGTACATTCCTACGAGCAGTACTTC
TRBV7-9	-	TRBJ2-7	-	CASNRAGREQYF	TGTGCCAGCAACCGGGCTGGCCGGGAGCAGTACTTC